This T cell receptor (beta chain) derives from a study of T cell changes during pregnancy in multiple sclerosis (dated 2019 in TCRdb). In terms of the full investigation: The study looked at changes in the T cell repertoire across pregnancy in women with multiple sclerosis.

Of note for this clone: This receptor's antigen is unknown. No per-base quality is available; no much larger clone lies one base away.

The germline V gene yields MGHRA for CDR1 and YSYEKL for CDR2. Trimming removed 0 bases from V and 2 bases from J, leaving 10 bases between the germline ends. Spanning cysteine to phenylalanine, the CDR3 consists of 15 amino acids. The CDR3 DNA has 45 bases and is translated from base 1. Library preparation employed the immunoSEQ multiplex PCR assay. As stored in TCRdb, this immuneACCESS dataset retains in-frame rearrangements with V and J assigned. A fraction of the clones does not appear; measured against another copy, unresolved V genes explain less than half of the discrepancy, and the remainder lacks a known reason. Here the sample has more than 25,000 clones; 87% occur a single time. Clones ranked in the top ten supply approximately 8.7% of the sample.

The sequence is built from TRBV4-1 and TRBJ2-5, with an unclear D gene assignment. The sequence came from a female donor with multiple sclerosis, enrolled in a pregnancy study. Material: CD8+ T cells from peripheral blood mononuclear cells, obtained in the first trimester of pregnancy. The CDR3 loop reads CASSQELTPQETQYF. The bases are TGCGCCAGCAGCCAAGAATTAACACCACAAGAGACCCAGTACTTC.